What follows is one TCR beta chain and its context. With 60 Vbeta and 13 Jbeta primers, the PCR was carried out. The protocol was immunoSEQ multiplex PCR, while the TCRdb copy is restricted to in-frame clones and leaves out a portion. The sample carries about 100,000 clones, about 77% recorded once. This specimen comes from a study of cytomegalovirus exposure and HLA in healthy donors. Per the germline V gene, CDR1 is SGHTA and CDR2 is FQGNSA. The CDR3 is made up of 13 amino acids. The V end lost 7 bases, the J end lost 4 bases, and 12 bases lay between the germline ends. The specimen was PBMCs. V and J are TRBV7-2 and TRBJ2-3; no firm D call. The clonotype originates from a woman in her forties or fifties in good health and CMV-seropositive. CDR3 region: CASNKNEADTQYF. CDR3 bases: TGTGCCAGCAACAAAAACGAGGCAGATACGCAGTATTTT. The whole variable domain, remainder taken from reference TRBV7-2 and TRBJ2-3, is GAGVSQSPSNKVTEKGKDVELRCDPISGHTALYWYRQSLGQGLEFLIYFQGNSAPDKSGLPSDRFSAERTGGSVSTLTIQRTQQEDSAVYLCASNKNEADTQYFGPGTRLTVL.